This TCR beta chain was recovered during a study of OX40 agonist ivuxolimab in advanced cancers. The wider study: Ivuxolimab, an antibody acting as an agonist of OX40 (CD134), was used to treat patients. Dose-escalation patients suffered from hepatocellular carcinoma, melanoma, renal cell or head and neck cancer.

Comment on this clone: Its specificity is unknown.

Sequenced by immunoSEQ multiplex PCR; TCRdb stores in-frame clones only, minus some. The sample comprises fewer than 80,000 clones, about 88% of which are singletons, and about 1.2% rests with the top ten. Study-level results: Some nonresponders also had low normalized T-cell clonal expansion. The investigators did not determine what antigen specificity the expanded peripheral T cells had.

The sample here was CD4+ or CD8+ T cells sorted from blood, taken in a trial of the OX40 agonist ivuxolimab. The clonotype originates from an adult with an advanced solid tumor such as melanoma, head and neck, liver or kidney cancer.

CDR3 protein: CASSQLLYLGPRPFCGYTF. CDR3 DNA: TGCGCCAGCAGTCAACTTTTATATCTCGGGCCGCGTCCGTTCTGTGGCTACACCTTC. V usage is TRBV23-1 and J usage is TRBJ1-2; no firm D call. TRBV23-1 carries the ORF label, with uncertain function. The V gene lost 2 bases and the J gene lost 7 bases, with 29 bases spanning the gap. This CDR3 spans 19 amino acids.